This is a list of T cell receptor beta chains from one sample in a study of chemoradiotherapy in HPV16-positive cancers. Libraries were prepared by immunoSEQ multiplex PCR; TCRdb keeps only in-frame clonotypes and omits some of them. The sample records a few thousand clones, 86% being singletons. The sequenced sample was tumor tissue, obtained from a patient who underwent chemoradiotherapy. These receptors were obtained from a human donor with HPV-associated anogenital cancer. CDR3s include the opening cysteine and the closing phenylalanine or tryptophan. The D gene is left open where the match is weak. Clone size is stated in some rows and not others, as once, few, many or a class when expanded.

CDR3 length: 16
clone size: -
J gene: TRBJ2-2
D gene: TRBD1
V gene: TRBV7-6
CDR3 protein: CASSSRQGARSGELFF
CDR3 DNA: TGTGCCAGCAGCTCCCGCCAGGGGGCGCGCAGCGGGGAGCTGTTTTTT

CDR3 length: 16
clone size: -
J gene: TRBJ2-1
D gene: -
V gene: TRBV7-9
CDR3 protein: CASSLALTFDYNEQFF
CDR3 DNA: TGTGCCAGCAGCTTAGCGCTAACCTTCGATTATAATGAGCAGTTCTTC

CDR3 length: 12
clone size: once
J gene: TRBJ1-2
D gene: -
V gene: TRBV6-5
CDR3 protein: CASSYRGQGYTF
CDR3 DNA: TGTGCCAGCAGTTACCGAGGACAGGGCTACACCTTC

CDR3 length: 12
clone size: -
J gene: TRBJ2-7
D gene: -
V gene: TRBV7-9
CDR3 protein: CASSSTWYEQYF
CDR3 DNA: TGTGCCAGCAGCTCGACGTGGTACGAGCAGTACTTC

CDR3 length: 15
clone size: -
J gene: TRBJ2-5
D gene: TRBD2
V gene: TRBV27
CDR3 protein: CASRPRSGSLETQYF
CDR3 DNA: TGTGCCAGCCGGCCTCGAAGCGGGAGCCTGGAGACCCAGTACTTC

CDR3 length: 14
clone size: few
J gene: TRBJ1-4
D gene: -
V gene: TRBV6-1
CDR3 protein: CASSPGAANEKLFF
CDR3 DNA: TGTGCCAGCAGCCCGGGGGCGGCTAATGAAAAACTGTTTTTT

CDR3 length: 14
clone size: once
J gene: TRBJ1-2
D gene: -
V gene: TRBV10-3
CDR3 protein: CAISESHENYGYTF
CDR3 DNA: TGTGCCATCAGTGAGTCGCATGAGAACTATGGCTACACCTTC

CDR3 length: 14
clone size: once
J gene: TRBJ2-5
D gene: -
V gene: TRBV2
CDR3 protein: CASSDTSPRETQYF
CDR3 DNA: TGTGCCAGCAGTGATACTAGCCCCCGCGAGACCCAGTACTTC

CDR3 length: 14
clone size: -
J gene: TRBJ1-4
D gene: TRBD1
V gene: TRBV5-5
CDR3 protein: CASCSQGAEEKLFF
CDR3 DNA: TGTGCCAGCTGCTCACAGGGGGCTGAGGAAAAACTGTTTTTT

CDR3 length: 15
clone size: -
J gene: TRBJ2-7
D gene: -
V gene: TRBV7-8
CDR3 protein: CASSSKRTVSYEQYF
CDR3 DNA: TGTGCCAGCAGCTCCAAAAGGACAGTCTCCTACGAGCAGTACTTC

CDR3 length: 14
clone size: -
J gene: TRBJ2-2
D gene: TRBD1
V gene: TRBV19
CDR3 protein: CATDDRGRTGELFF
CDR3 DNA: TGTGCCACCGATGACAGGGGAAGAACCGGGGAGCTGTTTTTT

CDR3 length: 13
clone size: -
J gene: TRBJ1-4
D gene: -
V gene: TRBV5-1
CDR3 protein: CASSISPNEKLFF
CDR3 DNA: TGCGCCAGCAGCATAAGCCCAAATGAAAAACTGTTTTTT

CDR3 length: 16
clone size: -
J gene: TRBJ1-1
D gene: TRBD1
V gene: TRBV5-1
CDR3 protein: CASSLAGTGLNTEAFF
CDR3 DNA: TGCGCCAGCAGCTTGGCGGGGACAGGCCTGAACACTGAAGCTTTCTTT

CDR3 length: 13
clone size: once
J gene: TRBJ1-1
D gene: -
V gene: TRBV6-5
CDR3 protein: CASSDGRDTEAFF
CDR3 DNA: TGTGCCAGCAGTGATGGACGGGACACTGAAGCTTTCTTT

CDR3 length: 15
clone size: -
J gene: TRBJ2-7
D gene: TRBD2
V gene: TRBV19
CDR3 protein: CASSIAAGSSYEQYF
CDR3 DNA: TGTGCCAGTAGTATAGCAGCGGGGAGTTCCTACGAGCAGTACTTC

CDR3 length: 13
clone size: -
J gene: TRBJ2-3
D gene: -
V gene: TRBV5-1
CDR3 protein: CASSRDYTDTQYF
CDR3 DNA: TGCGCCAGCAGCCGTGACTACACAGATACGCAGTATTTT

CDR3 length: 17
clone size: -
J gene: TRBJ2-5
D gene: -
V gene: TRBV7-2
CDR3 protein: CASSLRWRGQAEETQYF
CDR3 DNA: TGTGCCAGCAGCTTACGATGGCGGGGGCAGGCCGAGGAGACCCAGTACTTC

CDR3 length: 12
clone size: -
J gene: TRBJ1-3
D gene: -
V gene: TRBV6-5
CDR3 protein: CASSSEGNTIYF
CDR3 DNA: TGTGCCAGCAGTTCAGAGGGAAACACCATATATTTT

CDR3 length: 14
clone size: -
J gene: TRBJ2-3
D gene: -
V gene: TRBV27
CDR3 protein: CASSRGKVGDTQYF
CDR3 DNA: TGTGCCAGCAGCAGAGGGAAGGTGGGGGATACGCAGTATTTT

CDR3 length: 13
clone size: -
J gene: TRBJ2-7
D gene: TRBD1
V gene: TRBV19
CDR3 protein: CASSRDRAIEQYF
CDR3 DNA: TGTGCCAGTAGTAGAGACAGGGCTATCGAGCAGTACTTC

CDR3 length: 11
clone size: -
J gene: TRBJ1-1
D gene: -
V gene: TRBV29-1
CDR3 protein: CSVAPNTEAFF
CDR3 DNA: TGCAGCGTTGCCCCGAACACTGAAGCTTTCTTT

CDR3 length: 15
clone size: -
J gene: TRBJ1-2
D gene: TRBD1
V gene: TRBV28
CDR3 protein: CASSFMTGWGHGYTF
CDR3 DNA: TGTGCCAGCAGTTTCATGACAGGGTGGGGGCATGGCTACACCTTC

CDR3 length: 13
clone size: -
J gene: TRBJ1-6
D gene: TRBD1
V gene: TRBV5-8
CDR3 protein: CASSVDRVQALHF
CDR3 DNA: TGTGCCAGCAGCGTCGACAGGGTTCAGGCCCTCCACTTT

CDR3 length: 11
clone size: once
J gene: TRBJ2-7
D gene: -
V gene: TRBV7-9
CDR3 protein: CASSTYYEQYF
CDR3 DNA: TGTGCCAGCAGCACTTACTACGAGCAGTACTTC

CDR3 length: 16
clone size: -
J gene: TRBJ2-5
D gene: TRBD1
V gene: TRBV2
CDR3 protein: CASRYSTGVLQETQYF
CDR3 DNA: TGTGCCAGCAGGTATTCCACAGGGGTCCTACAAGAGACCCAGTACTTC

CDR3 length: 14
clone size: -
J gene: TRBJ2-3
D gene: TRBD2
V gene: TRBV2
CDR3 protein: CASSGLAGRDTQYF
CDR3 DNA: TGTGCCAGCAGCGGTCTAGCGGGTCGGGATACGCAGTATTTT

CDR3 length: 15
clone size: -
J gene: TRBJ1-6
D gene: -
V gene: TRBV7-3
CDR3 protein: CASSVQGLLNSPLHF
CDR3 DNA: TGTGCCAGCAGCGTACAGGGCCTTCTTAATTCACCCCTCCACTTT

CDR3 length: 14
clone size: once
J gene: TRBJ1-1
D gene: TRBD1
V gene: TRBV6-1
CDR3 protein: CASSVQGRNTEAFF
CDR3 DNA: TGTGCCAGCAGTGTACAGGGGCGGAACACTGAAGCTTTCTTT

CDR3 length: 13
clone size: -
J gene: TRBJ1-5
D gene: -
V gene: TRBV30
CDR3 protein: CAWSSGGNQPQHF
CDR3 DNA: TGTGCCTGGAGTTCTGGGGGGAACCAGCCCCAGCATTTT

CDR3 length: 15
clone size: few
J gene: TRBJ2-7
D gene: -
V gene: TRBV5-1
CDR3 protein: CASSLAGQSLGEQYF
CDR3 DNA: TGCGCCAGCAGCTTGGCCGGGCAGTCTCTTGGCGAGCAGTACTTC

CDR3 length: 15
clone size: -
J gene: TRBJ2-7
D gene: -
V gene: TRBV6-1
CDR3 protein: CASSEGAGQAYEQYF
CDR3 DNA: TGTGCCAGCAGTGAAGGAGCGGGACAGGCCTACGAGCAGTACTTC

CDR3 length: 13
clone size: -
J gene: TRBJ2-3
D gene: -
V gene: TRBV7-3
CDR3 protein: CASTSEGSDTQYF
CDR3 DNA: TGTGCCAGCACCTCAGAGGGGTCAGATACGCAGTATTTT

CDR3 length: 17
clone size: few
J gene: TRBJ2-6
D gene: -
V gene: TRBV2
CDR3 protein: CASSGGMLPSGANVLTF
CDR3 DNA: TGTGCCAGCAGCGGAGGTATGTTGCCCTCTGGGGCCAACGTCCTGACTTTC

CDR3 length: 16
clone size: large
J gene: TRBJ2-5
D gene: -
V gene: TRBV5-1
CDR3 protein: CASSSSSEGPQETQYF
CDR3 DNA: TGCGCCAGCAGCTCCTCTAGCGAGGGGCCCCAAGAGACCCAGTACTTC

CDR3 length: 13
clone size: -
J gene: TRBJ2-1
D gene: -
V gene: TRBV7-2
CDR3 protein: CASSLVLEVEQFF
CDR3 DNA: TGTGCCAGCAGCTTAGTTCTAGAGGTTGAGCAGTTCTTC

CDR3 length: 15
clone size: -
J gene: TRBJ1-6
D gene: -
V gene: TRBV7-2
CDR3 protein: CASSYLGAGESPLHF
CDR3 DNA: TGTGCCAGCAGCTATTTGGGGGCAGGGGAATCACCCCTCCACTTT

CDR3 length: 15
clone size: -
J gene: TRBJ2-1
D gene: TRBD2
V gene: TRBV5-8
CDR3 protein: CASSLGGSSYNEQFF
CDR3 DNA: TGTGCCAGCAGCTTGGGCGGGAGCTCCTACAATGAGCAGTTCTTC

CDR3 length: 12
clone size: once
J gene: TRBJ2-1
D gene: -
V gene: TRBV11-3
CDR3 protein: CASSLHPNEQFF
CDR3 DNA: TGTGCCAGCAGCCTCCACCCGAATGAGCAGTTCTTC

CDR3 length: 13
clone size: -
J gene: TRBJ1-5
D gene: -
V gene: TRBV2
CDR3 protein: CASRRGFNQPQHF
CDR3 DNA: TGTGCCAGCCGGCGGGGGTTTAATCAGCCCCAGCATTTT

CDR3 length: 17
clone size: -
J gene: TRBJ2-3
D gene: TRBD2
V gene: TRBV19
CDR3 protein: CASSIDSGGANGDTQYF
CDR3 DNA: TGTGCCAGTAGTATAGATAGCGGGGGGGCCAATGGAGATACGCAGTATTTT

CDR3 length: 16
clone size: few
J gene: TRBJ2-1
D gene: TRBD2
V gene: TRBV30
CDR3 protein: CAWSQGTSGLNDEQFF
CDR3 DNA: TGTGCCTGGAGTCAAGGGACTAGCGGCTTAAACGATGAGCAGTTCTTC

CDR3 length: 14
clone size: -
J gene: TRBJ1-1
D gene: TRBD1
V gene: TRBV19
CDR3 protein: CASSTAGTGGEAFF
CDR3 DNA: TGTGCCAGTAGTACCGCGGGGACAGGGGGTGAAGCTTTCTTT

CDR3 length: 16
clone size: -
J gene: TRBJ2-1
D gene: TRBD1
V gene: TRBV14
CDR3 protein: CASSQPGQGFYNEQFF
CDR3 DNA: TGTGCCAGCAGTCAACCGGGACAGGGGTTCTACAATGAGCAGTTCTTC

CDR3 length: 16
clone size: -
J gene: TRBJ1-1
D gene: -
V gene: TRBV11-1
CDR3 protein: CASSPYGTGGNTEAFF
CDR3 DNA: TGTGCCAGCAGCCCATATGGCACCGGGGGGAACACTGAAGCTTTCTTT

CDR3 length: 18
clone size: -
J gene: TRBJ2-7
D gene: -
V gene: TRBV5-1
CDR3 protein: CASSLAGAGMGSSYEQYF
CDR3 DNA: TGCGCCAGCAGCTTGGCAGGAGCAGGGATGGGTAGCTCCTACGAGCAGTACTTC

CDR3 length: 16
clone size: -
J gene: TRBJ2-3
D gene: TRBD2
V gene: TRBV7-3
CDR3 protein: CASSLTGAGGPYTQYF
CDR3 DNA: TGTGCCAGCAGCTTAACCGGAGCGGGGGGGCCATATACGCAGTATTTT

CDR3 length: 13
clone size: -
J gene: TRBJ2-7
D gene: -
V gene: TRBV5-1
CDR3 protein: CASSPGNSYEQYF
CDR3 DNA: TGCGCCAGCAGCCCAGGGAACTCCTACGAGCAGTACTTC

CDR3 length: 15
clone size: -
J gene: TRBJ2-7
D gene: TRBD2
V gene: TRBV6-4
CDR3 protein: CASSDGGTSGYEQYF
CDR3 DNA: TGTGCCAGCAGTGACGGGGGGACTAGCGGATACGAGCAGTACTTC

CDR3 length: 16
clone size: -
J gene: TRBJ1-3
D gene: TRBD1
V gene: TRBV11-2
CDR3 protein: CASSDRQGGSGNTIYF
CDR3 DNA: TGTGCCAGCAGCGATCGACAGGGAGGGTCGGGAAACACCATATATTTT